A single sample gave rise to the 3 T cell receptor beta chains below, sequenced in a study of molecular identifiers for immune sequencing clone quantification. TCRdb recomputed calls from the PCR reads with MiXCR, one row per CDR3 protein. The profile covers about 320,000 distinct CDR3 sequences, with 20% to 25% appearing a single time and about 0.79% taken by the ten largest. What was sequenced was naive CD8+ T cells from blood, with Jurkat cell RNA spiked in. Stated subset: FACS-sorted CD8+CD4-CCR7+CD45RA+ naive T cells. The receptors shown here come from a human donor in good health. Some libraries in this study had Jurkat cell RNA spiked in.

This clonotype appeared many times. The gene calls are TRBV7-2 and TRBJ2-1; TRBD1 might be the D (6 bases). Trimming cost V 5 bases and J 4 bases, with 9 bases left between them. The CDR3 consists of 13 residues. Germline CDR1 and CDR2: SGHTA and FQGNSA. The CDR3 DNA reads as TGTGCCAGCAGCGCAGGACAGTACAATGAGCAGTTCTTC. Its protein product is CASSAGQYNEQFF. Filled out from reference TRBV7-2 and TRBJ2-1, the complete variable domain reads GAGVSQSPSNKVTEKGKDVELRCDPISGHTALYWYRQSLGQGLEFLIYFQGNSAPDKSGLPSDRFSAERTGGSVSTLTIQRTQQEDSAVYLCASSAGQYNEQFFGPGTRLTVL.

In its sample, this clonotype was seen many times. The chain couples TRBV7-2 to TRBJ2-5; D is perhaps TRBD2 (6 bases). Trimming stripped 5 bases from V and 2 bases from J, with 12 bases between. Germline-derived CDR1 and CDR2 are SGHTA and FQGNSA. The CDR3 totals 14 residues. The CDR3 DNA reads as TGTGCCAGCAGCGCACCCGGGAGACAAGAGACCCAGTACTTC. It encodes CASSAPGRQETQYF.

This clonotype was detected many times. CDR3 amino acids: CASSDTGGGYEQYF. The CDR3, as DNA: TGTGCCAGCAGCGATACAGGGGGCGGGTACGAGCAGTACTTC. The chain couples TRBV7-9 to TRBJ2-7, with TRBD1 matching 9 bases. The CDR3 length is 14 residues. J lost 4 bases, V lost 5 bases, and 6 bases had no gene match. From germline, CDR1 is SEHNR and CDR2 FQNEAQ (reference sequence).